Listed here are 18 T cell receptor beta chains from one sample, sequenced in a study of blood T cell repertoires in COVID-19. Here immunoSEQ multiplex PCR was the method, and the copy in TCRdb shows in-frame clones only, minus some. Among about 180,000 clones, 84% were seen once, and the ten largest hold around 15%. The sequenced sample was PBMCs or T cells enriched from blood (not recorded which). The receptor set was obtained from a man aged 50 to 59 who had recovered from COVID-19.

This sequence joins TRBV3-1 (or the pseudogene TRBV3-2) and TRBJ1-4; TRBD1 matches at 10 bases. The CDR3 has 17 residues. The V gene end was trimmed by 1 base and the J gene end by 6 bases; junction bases not matched to a gene: 8. Germline CDR1 LGHDT, CDR2 YNNKEL (reference sequence). DNA of the CDR3: TGTGCCAGCAGCCAAGTATCGGGGGGGACAGGGGATGAAAAACTGTTTTTT. Translated: CASSQVSGGTGDEKLFF.

In regard to this clone: An end of the junction differs from the germline gene, which may be a read error. The J gene is TRBJ1-1, the V gene TRBV9; D ambiguous. Germline V lookup: CDR1 SGDLS, CDR2 YYNGEE. CDR3 length: 13 residues. This chain's CDR3 is CASAHGGNSEAFF. As DNA, the CDR3 is TGTGCCAGCGCTCATGGAGGGAACTCTGAAGCTTTCTTT.

V is TRBV2 and J is TRBJ1-6, with D unresolved. CDR1 is SNHLY, CDR2 FYNNEI, per germline. This CDR3 comprises 13 residues. V was shortened by 4 bases and J by 4 bases, with 5 bases between the two germline ends. The CDR3 region has the DNA TGTGCCAGCAGTGGAGGTTATAATTCACCCCTCCACTTT. This gives the protein CASSGGYNSPLHF.

The chain recombines TRBV7-6 with TRBJ2-5; maybe TRBD2 (6 bases). Germline V gene data show CDR1 as SGHVS and CDR2 as FNYEAQ. This CDR3 is 17 amino acids long. Trimming took 5 bases from V and 1 from J, leaving 20 bases between them. As DNA, the CDR3 is TGTGCCAGCAGCCCGCAGGCTAGCGCCGGTCCCCAAGAGACCCAGTACTTC. The encoded protein is CASSPQASAGPQETQYF.

The gene calls are TRBV4-1 and TRBJ1-1, with D hard to call. V was clipped by 0 bases and J by 3 bases, with 11 bases between them. The CDR3 extends over 15 amino acids. Germline CDR1 MGHRA, CDR2 YSYEKL. CDR3 bases: TGCGCCAGCAGCCAAGATTGGCGGGGAGACACTGAAGCTTTCTTT. Translated, it gives CASSQDWRGDTEAFF.

This clone appeared a single time. The rearrangement joins TRBV6-2 or TRBV6-3 to TRBJ1-3; 11 nucleotides align to TRBD1. CDR3 length equals 15 residues. The V gene end was trimmed by 2 bases and the J gene end by 3 bases; junction bases not matched to a gene: 0. CDR1 is MNHEY and CDR2 is SVGEGT in the germline V gene. This CDR3 reads CASSYGTGGGNTIYF. In DNA, the CDR3 is TGTGCCAGCAGTTACGGGACAGGGGGTGGAAACACCATATATTTT.

The genes are TRBV7-8 and TRBJ1-1; TRBD1 matches 8 bases. Germline V gives CDR1 SGHVS, CDR2 FQNEAQ. Losses at the gene ends were 5 bases for V and 4 bases for J; bases not matched to a gene: 6. The CDR3 has 14 amino acids. CDR3 sequence: CASSHDRGSTEAFF. CDR3 sequence (DNA): TGTGCCAGCAGCCATGACAGGGGCAGCACTGAAGCTTTCTTT.

The chain is built from TRBV11-2 and TRBJ1-2; D possibly corresponds to TRBD1 (6 bases). Trimming removed 5 bases from V and 0 bases from J, with 13 bases in between. The length of the CDR3 is 15 residues. Germline CDR1 and CDR2: SGHAT and FQNNGV. CDR3 sequence reads: CASSAGTLANYGYTF. The CDR3 DNA sequence: TGTGCCAGCAGCGCAGGGACACTAGCTAACTATGGCTACACCTTC.

The chain combines TRBV9 with TRBJ1-1; 7 nucleotides align to TRBD1. The CDR3 has 14 amino acids. In germline, CDR1 is SGDLS, CDR2 YYNGEE. The junction had 5 bases not matched to a gene; V was cut back by 3 bases and J by 3 bases. CDR3 in amino acids: CASSAGGGHTEAFF. DNA of the CDR3: TGTGCCAGCAGCGCCGGAGGGGGCCACACTGAAGCTTTCTTT.

The genes are TRBV4-1 and TRBJ1-5; D might be TRBD1 (6 bases). This CDR3 is 15 amino acids long. Trimming took off 3 bases at V and 1 base at J, with 10 bases between the two ends. Germline values: CDR1 MGHRA, CDR2 YSYEKL. CDR3 region: CASSQEGQSNQPQHF. CDR3 DNA sequence: TGCGCCAGCAGCCAGGAAGGACAGAGCAATCAGCCCCAGCATTTT.

The CDR3 is CASSLVGRTLNTEAFF. CDR3 DNA: TGTGCCAGCAGCTTGGTTGGCAGGACTTTGAACACTGAAGCTTTCTTT. The rearrangement links TRBV5-5 to TRBJ1-1; no firm D call. Looked up from germline, CDR1 is SGHKS and CDR2 is YYEKEE (reference sequence). The V and J ends lost 0 bases and 0 bases respectively, with 12 bases between them. This CDR3 contains 16 residues.

This clone was observed once. The chain uses TRBV10-3 and TRBJ1-1; perhaps TRBD1 as D (5 bases). CDR3 length equals 12 residues. V lost 3 bases and J 7 bases, leaving 9 bases between the germline ends. CDR1 is ENHRY and CDR2 is SYGVKD in the germline V gene. The CDR3 region has the DNA TGTGCCATCAGTGATTATGACAGTGAAGCTTTCTTT. Translated, it gives CAISDYDSEAFF.

This chain joins TRBV5-1 and TRBJ2-7; D is possibly TRBD1 (5 bases). This CDR3 has 16 residues. Trimming removed 4 bases at V and 1 base at J, with 18 bases between. Germline lookup yields CDR1 SGHRS and CDR2 YFSETQ. For the CDR3, the DNA is TGCGCCAGCAGCCCGCGTTCTCCGACAGATTCCTACGAGCAGTACTTC. It is translated as CASSPRSPTDSYEQYF.

This chain connects TRBV12-3 or TRBV12-4 to TRBJ1-5; D remains ambiguous. This CDR3 comprises 13 residues. The ends were cut back, 5 bases at V and 5 bases at J, with 10 bases in the middle. This chain's CDR3 is CASSPNLYQPQHF. The CDR3 DNA reads TGTGCCAGCAGTCCTAACCTCTATCAGCCCCAGCATTTT.

The V call is TRBV2, the J call TRBJ1-4, with 8 positions matching TRBD1. Germline V gene data show CDR1 as SNHLY and CDR2 as FYNNEI. The V segment lost 4 bases and the J segment 5 bases; nucleotides outside the gene matches: 9. This CDR3 region has 16 residues. CDR3 residues: CASSVAGGVGNEKLFF. For the CDR3, the DNA is TGTGCCAGCAGTGTCGCAGGGGGCGTCGGGAATGAAAAACTGTTTTTT. Full variable domain (remainder filled in from reference TRBV2 and TRBJ1-4): EPEVTQTPSHQVTQMGQEVILRCVPISNHLYFYWYRQILGQKVEFLVSFYNNEISEKSEIFDDQFSVERPDGSNFTLKIRSTKLEDSAMYFCASSVAGGVGNEKLFFGSGTQLSVL.

In its sample, this clone was seen a few times. CDR3 amino acids: CSASHRVAYGYTF. The CDR3 bases are TGCAGTGCTAGTCACAGGGTGGCGTATGGCTACACCTTC. The chain links TRBV20-1 to TRBJ1-2, with a tentative D call TRBD1 (6 bases). Trimming pared 3 bases from V and 5 bases from J, leaving 13 bases between. CDR3 length: 13 amino acids. The germline V gene encodes CDR1 DFQATT and CDR2 SNEGSKA (reference sequence).

The V and J genes are TRBV9 and TRBJ1-3; D possibly corresponds to TRBD1 (5 bases). The CDR3 covers 16 residues. With 4 bases removed from V and 0 bases from J, the gap between germline ends came to 14 bases. The V gene's germline CDR1 is SGDLS and CDR2 YYNGEE. The CDR3 bases are TGTGCCAGCAGCCCACAGGCCTCCGACTCTGGAAACACCATATATTTT. This encodes CASSPQASDSGNTIYF.

The rearrangement joins TRBV28 to TRBJ1-2, with TRBD1 matching 9 bases. J was trimmed by 7 bases and V by 2 bases; bases with no gene match: 11. CDR3 length: 16 amino acids. Germline V gives CDR1 MDHEN, CDR2 SYDVKM. The CDR3 region is CASSLLPGQGSAGYTF. CDR3 sequence (DNA): TGTGCCAGCAGTTTACTACCGGGACAGGGCTCAGCTGGCTACACCTTC.